This T cell receptor beta chain was identified during a study of identical twins. Trimming cost V 1 base and J 7 bases, with 14 bases left between them. The germline V gene has CDR1 MDHEN and CDR2 SYDVKM. This CDR3 is 15 amino acids long. TCRdb itself ran the 5' RACE reads through MiXCR, one entry per CDR3 protein. The repertoire holds more than 1.5 million distinct CDR3 sequences, with less than 40% as singletons. The chain couples TRBV28 to TRBJ1-5, with no clear D. The clonotype comes from a newborn girl in good health. Sequencing input: cord blood. Here the CDR3 reads CASSLSGISNQPQHF. CDR3 DNA: TGTGCCAGCAGTTTATCGGGGATTAGTAACCAGCCCCAGCATTTT.